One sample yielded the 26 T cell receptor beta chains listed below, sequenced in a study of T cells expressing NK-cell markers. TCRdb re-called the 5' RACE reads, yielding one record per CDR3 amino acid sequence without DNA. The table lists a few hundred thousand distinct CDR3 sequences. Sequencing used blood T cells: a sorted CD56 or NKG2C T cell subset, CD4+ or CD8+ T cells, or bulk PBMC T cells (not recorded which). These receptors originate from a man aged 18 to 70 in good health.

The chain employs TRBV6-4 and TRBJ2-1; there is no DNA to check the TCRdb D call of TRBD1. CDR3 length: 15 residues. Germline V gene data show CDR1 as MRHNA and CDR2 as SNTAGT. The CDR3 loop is CASSLERGGLGEQFF.

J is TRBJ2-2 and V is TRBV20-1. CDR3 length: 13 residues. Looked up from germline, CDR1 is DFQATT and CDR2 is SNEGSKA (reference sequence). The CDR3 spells CSAREINTGELFF.

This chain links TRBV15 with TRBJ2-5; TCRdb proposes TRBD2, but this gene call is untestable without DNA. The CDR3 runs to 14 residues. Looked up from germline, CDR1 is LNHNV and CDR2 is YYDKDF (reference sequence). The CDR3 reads CATSRAGGGETQYF. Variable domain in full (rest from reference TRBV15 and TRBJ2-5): DAMVIQNPRYQVTQFGKPVTLSCSQTLNHNVMYWYQQKSSQAPKLLFHYYDKDFNNEADTPDNFQSRRPNTSFCFLDIRSPGLGDTAMYLCATSRAGGGETQYFGPGTRLLVL.

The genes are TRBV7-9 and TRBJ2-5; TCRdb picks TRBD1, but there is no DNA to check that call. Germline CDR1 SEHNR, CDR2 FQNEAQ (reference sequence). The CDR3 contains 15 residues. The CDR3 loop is CASSLGQGVLKTQYF.

This CDR3 reads CASSLGTGVSTGELFF. V is TRBV11-2 and J is TRBJ2-2; the D gene TCRdb calls, TRBD1, cannot be checked with no DNA. CDR1 and CDR2 (germline): SGHAT, FQNNGV. The CDR3 is 16 amino acids. Supplemented by reference TRBV11-2 and TRBJ2-2, the full variable domain reads EAGVAQSPRYKIIEKRQSVAFWCNPISGHATLYWYQQILGQGPKLLIQFQNNGVVDDSQLPKDRFSAERLKGVDSTLKIQPAKLEDSAVYLCASSLGTGVSTGELFFGEGSRLTVL.

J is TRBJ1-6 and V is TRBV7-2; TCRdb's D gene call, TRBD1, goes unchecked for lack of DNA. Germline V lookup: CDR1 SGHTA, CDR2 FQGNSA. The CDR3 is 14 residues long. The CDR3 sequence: CASSFDRGFSPLHF. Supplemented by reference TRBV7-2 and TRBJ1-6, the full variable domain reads GAGVSQSPSNKVTEKGKDVELRCDPISGHTALYWYRQSLGQGLEFLIYFQGNSAPDKSGLPSDRFSAERTGGSVSTLTIQRTQQEDSAVYLCASSFDRGFSPLHFGNGTRLTVT.

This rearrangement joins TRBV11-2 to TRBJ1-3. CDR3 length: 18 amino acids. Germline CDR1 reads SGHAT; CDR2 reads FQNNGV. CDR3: CASSLDRGGGSSGNTIYF.

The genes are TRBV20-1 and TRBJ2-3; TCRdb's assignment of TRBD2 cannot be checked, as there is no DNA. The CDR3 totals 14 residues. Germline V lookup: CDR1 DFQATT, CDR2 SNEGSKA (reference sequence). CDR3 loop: CSARGGLAGVTQYF.

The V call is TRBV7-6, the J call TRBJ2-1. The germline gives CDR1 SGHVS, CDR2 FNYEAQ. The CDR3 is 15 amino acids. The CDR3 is CASRSGVRKDNEQFF.

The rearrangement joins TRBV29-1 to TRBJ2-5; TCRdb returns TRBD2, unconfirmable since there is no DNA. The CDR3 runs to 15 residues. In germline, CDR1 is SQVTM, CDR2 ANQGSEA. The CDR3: CSVEDLLAAVETQYF.

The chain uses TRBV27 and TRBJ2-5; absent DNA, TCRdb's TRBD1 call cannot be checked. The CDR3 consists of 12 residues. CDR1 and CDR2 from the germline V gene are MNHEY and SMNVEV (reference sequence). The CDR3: CASSPPGSRRYF.

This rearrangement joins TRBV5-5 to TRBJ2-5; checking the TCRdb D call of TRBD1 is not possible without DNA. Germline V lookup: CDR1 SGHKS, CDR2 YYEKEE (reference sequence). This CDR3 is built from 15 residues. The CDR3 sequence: CASIRGGQLQETQYF.

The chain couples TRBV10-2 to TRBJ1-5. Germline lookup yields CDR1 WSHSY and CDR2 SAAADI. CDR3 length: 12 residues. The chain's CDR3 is CASSDRAQPQHF.

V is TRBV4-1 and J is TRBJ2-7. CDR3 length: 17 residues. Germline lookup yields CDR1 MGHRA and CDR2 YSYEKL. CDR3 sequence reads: CASSQEFWAGGSYEQYF.

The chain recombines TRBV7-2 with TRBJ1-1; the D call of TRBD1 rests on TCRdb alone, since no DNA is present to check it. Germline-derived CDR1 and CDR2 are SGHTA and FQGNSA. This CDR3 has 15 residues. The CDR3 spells CASSTRTGSGGEAFF.

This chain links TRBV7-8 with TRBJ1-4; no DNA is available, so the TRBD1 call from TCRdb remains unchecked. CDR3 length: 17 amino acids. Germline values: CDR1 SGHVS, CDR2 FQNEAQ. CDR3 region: CASTKRGGTATNEKLFF. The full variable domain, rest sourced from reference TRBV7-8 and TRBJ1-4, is GAGVSQSPRYKVAKRGQDVALRCDPISGHVSLFWYQQALGQGPEFLTYFQNEAQLDKSGLPSDRFFAERPEGSVSTLKIQRTQQEDSAVYLCASTKRGGTATNEKLFFGSGTQLSVL.

The CDR3 here is CASSLGGDSRSGNTIYF. The V and J genes are TRBV7-8 and TRBJ1-3; no DNA is available, so the TRBD1 call from TCRdb remains unchecked. CDR3 length: 17 residues. Germline lookup yields CDR1 SGHVS and CDR2 FQNEAQ. Using reference TRBV7-8 and TRBJ1-3 for the parts outside the CDR3, the full variable domain is GAGVSQSPRYKVAKRGQDVALRCDPISGHVSLFWYQQALGQGPEFLTYFQNEAQLDKSGLPSDRFFAERPEGSVSTLKIQRTQQEDSAVYLCASSLGGDSRSGNTIYFGEGSWLTVV.

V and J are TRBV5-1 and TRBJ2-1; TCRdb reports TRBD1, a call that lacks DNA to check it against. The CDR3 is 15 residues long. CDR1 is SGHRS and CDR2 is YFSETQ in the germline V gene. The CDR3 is CASSLNRDRDNEQFF.

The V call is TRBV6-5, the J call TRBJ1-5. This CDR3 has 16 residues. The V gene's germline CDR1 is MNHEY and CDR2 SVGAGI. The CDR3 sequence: CASSYSVSGYYQPQHF.

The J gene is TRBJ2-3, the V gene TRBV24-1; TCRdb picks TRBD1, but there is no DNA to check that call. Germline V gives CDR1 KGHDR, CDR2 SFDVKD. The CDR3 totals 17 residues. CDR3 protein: CATSIQGAPRSTDTQYF.

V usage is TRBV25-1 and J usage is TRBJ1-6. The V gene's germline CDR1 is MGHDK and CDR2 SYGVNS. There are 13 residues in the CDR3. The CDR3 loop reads CASSEYVGSPLHF. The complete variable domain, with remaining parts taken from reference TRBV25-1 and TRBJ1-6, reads EADIYQTPRYLVIGTGKKITLECSQTMGHDKMYWYQQDPGMELHLIHYSYGVNSTEKGDLSSESTVSRIRTEHFPLTLESARPSHTSQYLCASSEYVGSPLHFGNGTRLTVT.

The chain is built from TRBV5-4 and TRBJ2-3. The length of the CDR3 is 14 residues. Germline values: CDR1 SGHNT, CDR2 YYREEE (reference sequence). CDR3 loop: CASSKGTSRDTQYF. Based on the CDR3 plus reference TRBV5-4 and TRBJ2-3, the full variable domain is ETGVTQSPTHLIKTRGQQVTLRCSSQSGHNTVSWYQQALGQGPQFIFQYYREEENGRGNFPPRFSGLQFPNYSSELNVNALELDDSALYLCASSKGTSRDTQYFGPGTRLTVL.

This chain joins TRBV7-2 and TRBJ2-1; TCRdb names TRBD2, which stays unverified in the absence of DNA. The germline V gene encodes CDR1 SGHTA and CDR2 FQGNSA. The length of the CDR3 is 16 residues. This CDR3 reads CASSLGRGGLGNEQFF.

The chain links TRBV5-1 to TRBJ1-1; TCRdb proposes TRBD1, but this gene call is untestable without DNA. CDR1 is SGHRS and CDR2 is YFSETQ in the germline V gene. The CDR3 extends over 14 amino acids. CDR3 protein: CASSLVGGPTEAFF.

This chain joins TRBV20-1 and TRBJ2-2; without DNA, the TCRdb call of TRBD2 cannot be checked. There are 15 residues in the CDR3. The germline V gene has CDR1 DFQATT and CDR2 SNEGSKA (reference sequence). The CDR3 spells CSATVAGRYTGELFF.

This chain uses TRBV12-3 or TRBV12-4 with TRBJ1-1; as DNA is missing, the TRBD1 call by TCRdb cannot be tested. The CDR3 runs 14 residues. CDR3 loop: CASKTRAMNTEAFF.